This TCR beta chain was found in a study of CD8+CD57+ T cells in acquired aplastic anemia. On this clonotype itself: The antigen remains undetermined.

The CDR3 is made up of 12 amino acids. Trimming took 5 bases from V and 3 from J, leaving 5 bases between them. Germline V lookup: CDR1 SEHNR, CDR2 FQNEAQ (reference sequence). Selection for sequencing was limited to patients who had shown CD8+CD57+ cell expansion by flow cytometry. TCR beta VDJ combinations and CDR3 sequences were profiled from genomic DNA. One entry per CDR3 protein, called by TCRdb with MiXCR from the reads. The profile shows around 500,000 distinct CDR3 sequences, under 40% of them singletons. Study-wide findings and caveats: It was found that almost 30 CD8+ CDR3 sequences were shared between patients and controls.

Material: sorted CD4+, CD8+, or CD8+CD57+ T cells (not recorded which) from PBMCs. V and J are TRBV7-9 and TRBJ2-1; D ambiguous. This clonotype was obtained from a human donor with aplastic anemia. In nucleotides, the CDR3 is TGTGCCAGCAGCAGGGACTACAATGAGCAGTTCTTC. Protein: CASSRDYNEQFF.